This passage covers 19 T cell receptor beta chains from one sample sequenced in a study of shared clonotypes between healthy human individuals. Only in-frame clones appear in the TCRdb table, and some are missing; sequencing was by immunoSEQ multiplex PCR. The sample shows nearly 1 million clones, approximately 80% of them seen only once. The sequenced sample was memory CD4+ T cells sorted from blood. Documented subset: CD45RA-negative fraction. These receptors originate from a man between 18 and 29 years old in good health.

The CDR3 DNA follows: TGTGCCATCAGCCCCGGACTAGCGGGAGTAACCGAGCAGTACTTC. Translated: CAISPGLAGVTEQYF. V usage is TRBV10-3 and J usage is TRBJ2-7, with 13 bases that match TRBD2. J lost 6 bases, V lost 6 bases, and 8 bases had no gene match. This CDR3 is 15 amino acids long. Per germline, CDR1 ENHRY and CDR2 SYGVKD.

This sequence joins TRBV2 and TRBJ1-2, with a tentative D call TRBD1 (5 bases). Germline V gene lookup returns CDR1 SNHLY and CDR2 FYNNEI. V was shortened by 1 base and J by 5 bases, with 14 bases between the two germline ends. The CDR3 is made up of 15 amino acids. The CDR3 reads CASSEDSREVYGYTF. As DNA, the CDR3 is TGTGCCAGCAGTGAAGATAGCAGGGAGGTTTATGGCTACACCTTC.

About this clone itself: The sample carries other DNA sequences with the same CDR3. The chain's CDR3 is CASSEAGYNEQFF. DNA for the CDR3: TGTGCCAGCAGTGAAGCGGGCTACAATGAGCAGTTCTTC. The rearrangement links TRBV2 to TRBJ2-1; no clear D gene. Germline V gene sequence: CDR1 SNHLY, CDR2 FYNNEI. Trimming stripped 0 bases from V and 3 bases from J, with 3 bases between. The CDR3 extends over 13 amino acids.

The V and J genes are TRBV6-5 and TRBJ2-6; D gene ambiguous. CDR1 and CDR2 (germline): MNHEY, SVGAGI. There are 16 residues in the CDR3. With 0 bases removed from V and 1 base from J, the gap between germline ends came to 7 bases. CDR3 in amino acids: CASSYSAASGANVLTF. CDR3 DNA: TGTGCCAGCAGTTACTCGGCGGCGTCTGGGGCCAACGTCCTGACTTTC.

Only one count was recorded for this clone. The rearrangement uses TRBV18 and TRBJ2-5; the D is unclear. The CDR3 runs to 13 residues. CDR1 is KGHSH, CDR2 LQKENI, per germline. Trimming shortened V by 2 bases and J by 5 bases, and 9 bases separated the two germline ends. The CDR3 here is CASSPGNAETQYF. In DNA form, the CDR3 reads TGTGCCAGCTCACCAGGGAACGCGGAGACCCAGTACTTC.

The chain couples TRBV6-6 to TRBJ1-2, with 9 bases that match TRBD1. The CDR3 loop spans 14 amino acids. Germline values: CDR1 MNHNY, CDR2 SVGAGI (reference sequence). The junction had 1 base not matched to a gene; V was cut back by 4 bases and J by 1 base. The CDR3 nucleotides are TGTGCCAGCAGTTCGGACAGGGGTAACTATGGCTACACCTTC. This translates into CASSSDRGNYGYTF.

This chain joins TRBV7-9 and TRBJ2-5; 8 nucleotides agree with TRBD1. CDR3 length equals 14 residues. Germline V CDR1 and CDR2: SEHNR, FQNEAQ (reference sequence). V lost 1 base and J lost 5; bases outside the gene matches: 3. The CDR3, as DNA: TGTGCCAGCAGCTTAGGACAGGGGAGTGAGACCCAGTACTTC. Protein product: CASSLGQGSETQYF. Supplemented by reference TRBV7-9 and TRBJ2-5, the full variable domain reads DTGVSQNPRHKITKRGQNVTFRCDPISEHNRLYWYRQTLGQGPEFLTYFQNEAQLEKSRLLSDRFSAERPKGSFSTLEIQRTEQGDSAMYLCASSLGQGSETQYFGPGTRLLVL.

This chain joins TRBV10-3 and TRBJ2-1; D is unresolved. Germline CDR1 ENHRY, CDR2 SYGVKD. The V end was cut by 6 bases, the J end by 2 bases, with 26 bases between. The CDR3 has 19 amino acids. CDR3 in amino acids: CAISPRPITKETPYNEQFF. Written as DNA, the CDR3 is TGTGCCATCAGCCCGAGACCAATAACAAAAGAAACGCCCTACAATGAGCAGTTCTTC.

The rearrangement uses TRBV9 and TRBJ1-1, with a tentative D call TRBD1 (5 bases). The V gene lost 0 bases and the J gene lost 4 bases, with 13 bases spanning the gap. The CDR3 is 15 amino acids. The germline CDR1 and CDR2 sequences are SGDLS and YYNGEE. As DNA, the CDR3 is TGTGCCAGCAGCGTAGAAGAGGGGTGGCCCACTGAAGCTTTCTTT. Its translation: CASSVEEGWPTEAFF.

This CDR3 is CASSSLRTGGNQPQHF. The CDR3 region has the DNA TGTGCCAGCAGTTCCCTCAGGACAGGGGGCAATCAGCCCCAGCATTTT. This sequence joins TRBV6-6 and TRBJ1-5, with 9 bases fitting TRBD1. The germline V gene encodes CDR1 MNHNY and CDR2 SVGAGI (reference sequence). The V and J ends lost 4 bases and 2 bases, in that order; junction bases with no gene match: 6. The CDR3 sequence is 16 residues long.

V is TRBV7-2 and J is TRBJ1-1; maybe TRBD1 (5 bases). V was shortened by 2 bases and J by 4 bases, with 14 bases between the two germline ends. The germline V gene has CDR1 SGHTA and CDR2 FQGNSA. There are 15 residues in the CDR3. CDR3 DNA: TGTGCCAGCAGCTTACGGTCAGGGAGTGGCACTGAAGCTTTCTTT. This translates into CASSLRSGSGTEAFF. Full variable domain (missing parts from reference TRBV7-2 and TRBJ1-1): GAGVSQSPSNKVTEKGKDVELRCDPISGHTALYWYRQSLGQGLEFLIYFQGNSAPDKSGLPSDRFSAERTGGSVSTLTIQRTQQEDSAVYLCASSLRSGSGTEAFFGQGTRLTVV.

The chain employs TRBV11-2 and TRBJ2-5; TRBD2 matches 11 bases. V lost 1 base to trimming and J lost 1 base; unmatched junction nucleotides: 11. CDR1 SGHAT and CDR2 FQNNGV come from the germline V gene. The CDR3 totals 19 residues. CDR3 in amino acids: CASSLGVKPLAGGQETQYF. The CDR3 DNA reads TGTGCCAGCAGCTTAGGCGTCAAACCTCTAGCGGGGGGCCAAGAGACCCAGTACTTC. Based on the CDR3 plus reference TRBV11-2 and TRBJ2-5, the full variable domain is EAGVAQSPRYKIIEKRQSVAFWCNPISGHATLYWYQQILGQGPKLLIQFQNNGVVDDSQLPKDRFSAERLKGVDSTLKIQPAKLEDSAVYLCASSLGVKPLAGGQETQYFGPGTRLLVL.

The rearrangement joins TRBV11-1 to TRBJ1-1; D not certain. Looked up from germline, CDR1 is SGHAT and CDR2 is FQDESV (reference sequence). The CDR3 is 13 residues long. With 4 bases removed from V and 1 base from J, the gap between germline ends came to 7 bases. The CDR3 region has the DNA TGTGCCAGCAGCTCGCAGACGAACACTGAAGCTTTCTTT. This sequence encodes CASSSQTNTEAFF. Combining the CDR3 with reference TRBV11-1 and TRBJ1-1 gives the whole variable domain EAEVAQSPRYKITEKSQAVAFWCDPISGHATLYWYRQILGQGPELLVQFQDESVVDDSQLPKDRFSAERLKGVDSTLKIQPAELGDSAMYLCASSSQTNTEAFFGQGTRLTVV.

The gene calls are TRBV15 and TRBJ1-1; D is uncertain. Trimming removed 1 base from V and 4 bases from J, with 7 bases in between. CDR3 size: 13 residues. Germline CDR1 is LNHNV and CDR2 is YYDKDF (reference sequence). CDR3 residues: CATSRGWSTEAFF. DNA for the CDR3: TGTGCCACCAGCAGAGGGTGGAGCACTGAAGCTTTCTTT.

The gene calls are TRBV11-2 and TRBJ2-7; D possibly corresponds to TRBD2 (6 bases). This CDR3 is built from 14 residues. CDR1 is SGHAT and CDR2 is FQNNGV in the germline V gene. V lost 10 bases and J lost 0, with 16 bases in between. The CDR3 sequence is CATLPGLNSYEQYF. DNA for the CDR3: TGTGCCACCCTACCGGGACTGAACTCCTACGAGCAGTACTTC.

This chain uses TRBV11-2 with TRBJ2-5, with a tentative D call TRBD1 (6 bases). The germline V gene has CDR1 SGHAT and CDR2 FQNNGV. The CDR3 spans 13 residues. Trimming left V 5 bases short and J 7 bases short, with 14 bases between. The CDR3 bases are TGTGCCAGCAGCGGACAGTCCCCGGGGACCCAGTACTTC. Its translation: CASSGQSPGTQYF.

This chain links TRBV29-1 with TRBJ2-7; 9 nucleotides agree with TRBD1. The CDR3 loop spans 13 amino acids. The V segment lost 4 bases and the J segment 7 bases; nucleotides outside the gene matches: 8. In germline, CDR1 is SQVTM, CDR2 ANQGSEA. As DNA, the CDR3 is TGCAGCGTTGCGGGACAGGGACTTTTGGAGCAGTACTTC. This gives the protein CSVAGQGLLEQYF.

This clone was counted a single time. The J gene is TRBJ2-3, the V gene TRBV7-6; 11 bases are a match to TRBD2. The CDR3 contains 14 residues. Germline V CDR1 and CDR2: SGHVS, FNYEAQ. The J segment lost 14 bases and the V segment lost 5 bases, leaving 12 bases of the junction unmatched. The CDR3 DNA sequence: TGTGCCAGCAGCCCCAGTTTAGCGGGGGGGCTTCTGTATTTT. It specifies CASSPSLAGGLLYF.

This clone was detected only once. V gene TRBV5-6 combines with J gene TRBJ1-6; D not certain. Trimming took off 0 bases at V and 5 bases at J, with 6 bases between the two ends. Per the germline V gene, CDR1 is SGHDT and CDR2 is YYEEEE. This CDR3 spans 14 amino acids. The CDR3 nucleotides read TGTGCCAGCAGCTTGGGACAAGATAATTCACCCCTCCACTTT. Translated, it gives CASSLGQDNSPLHF. The full variable domain, its missing parts supplied by reference TRBV5-6 and TRBJ1-6, is DAGVTQSPTHLIKTRGQQVTLRCSPKSGHDTVSWYQQALGQGPQFIFQYYEEEERQRGNFPDRFSGHQFPNYSSELNVNALLLGDSALYLCASSLGQDNSPLHFGNGTRLTVT.